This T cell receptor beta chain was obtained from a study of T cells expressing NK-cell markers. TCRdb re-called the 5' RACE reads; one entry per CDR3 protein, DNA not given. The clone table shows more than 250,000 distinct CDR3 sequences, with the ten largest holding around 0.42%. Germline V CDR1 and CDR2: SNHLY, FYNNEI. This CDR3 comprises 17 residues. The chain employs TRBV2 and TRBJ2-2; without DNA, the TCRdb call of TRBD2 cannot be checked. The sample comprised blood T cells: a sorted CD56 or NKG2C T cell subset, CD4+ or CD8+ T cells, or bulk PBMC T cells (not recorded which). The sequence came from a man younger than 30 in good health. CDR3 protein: CAIPQTSGGENTGELFF.